The sequence of this T cell receptor beta chain was determined in a study of post-analysis software for immune sequencing data. The TCR beta cDNA libraries contained unique molecular identifiers. One entry per CDR3 protein, called by TCRdb with MiXCR from the PCR reads. Of some 890,000 distinct CDR3 sequences in the sample, approximately 57% were seen once. Study observations and caveats: A significant reduction in normalized Chao1 diversity was observed in multiple sclerosis patients versus controls. Patients showed TRBV5-6, TRBV5-1 and TRBV20-1 among five TRBV segments more frequent than in controls.

With regard to this clonotype: What it binds is not known.

Germline CDR1 reads LGHDT; CDR2 reads YNNKEL (reference sequence). Unmatched junction bases numbered 7, after V lost 4 bases and J lost 5 bases. The CDR3 is 14 residues long. The chain carries TRBV3-1 and TRBJ2-5; 7 bases agree with TRBD1. This clonotype was sampled from a girl aged 10 to 17 with multiple sclerosis. Sequenced input: blood. CDR3 region: CASSRQGQGETQYF. CDR3 DNA sequence: TGTGCCAGCAGCCGACAGGGACAAGGGGAGACCCAGTACTTC.